These T cell receptor beta chains were read from a single sample in a study of PD-1 blockade in classical Hodgkin lymphoma. Assay: immunoSEQ multiplex PCR; the TCRdb copy retains only in-frame clones and omits some. The sample contains about 10,000 clones, approximately 80% of which appear only once. The specimen was peripheral blood mononuclear cells (PBMCs), collected before the second cycle of nivolumab. These receptors all come from a human donor with classical Hodgkin lymphoma. Each CDR3 is given with its conserved first and last residue. Fields, in order: CDR3 length, J gene, D gene, V gene, clone size, CDR3 protein, CDR3 DNA. D genes are given only for firm matches. Clone size appears in some rows only: once, few, many, or a class for an expanded clone.

length: 15
J: TRBJ2-1
D: NA
V: TRBV28
size: few
CDR3: CASTRTERSYNEQFF
DNA: TGTGCCAGCACCCGGACGGAGCGCTCCTACAATGAGCAGTTCTTC

length: 13
J: TRBJ1-1
D: NA
V: TRBV6-5
size: NA
CDR3: CASSSHNRAEAFF
DNA: TGTGCCAGCAGTTCCCACAACAGGGCTGAAGCTTTCTTT

length: 17
J: TRBJ2-7
D: TRBD1
V: TRBV5-5
size: NA
CDR3: CASSPTWNRQGRYEQYF
DNA: TGTGCCAGCAGCCCCACCTGGAACCGACAGGGGCGGTACGAGCAGTACTTC

length: 16
J: TRBJ1-5
D: TRBD1
V: TRBV7-8
size: NA
CDR3: CASSFGGDRRYQPQHF
DNA: TGTGCCAGCAGCTTCGGAGGGGACAGGCGTTATCAGCCCCAGCATTTT

length: 20
J: TRBJ2-7
D: TRBD2
V: TRBV7-8
size: NA
CDR3: CASSLTSGARPAGTVYEQYF
DNA: TGTGCCAGCAGCTTGACTAGCGGGGCCCGCCCGGCAGGTACCGTCTACGAGCAGTACTTC

length: 15
J: TRBJ1-2
D: TRBD1
V: TRBV28
size: NA
CDR3: CASSPRGRANYGYTF
DNA: TGTGCCAGCTCCCCGAGGGGGCGCGCTAACTATGGCTACACCTTC

length: 13
J: TRBJ1-2
D: NA
V: TRBV28
size: medium-sized
CDR3: CASSLSGLGGYTF
DNA: TGTGCCAGCAGTTTGTCGGGGTTGGGTGGCTACACCTTC

length: 15
J: TRBJ2-1
D: TRBD1
V: TRBV9
size: NA
CDR3: CAGRGDGTGFHEQFF
DNA: TGTGCCGGCAGAGGGGACGGGACAGGGTTCCATGAGCAGTTCTTC

length: 16
J: TRBJ1-1
D: NA
V: TRBV19
size: NA
CDR3: CASSIRQRTPNTEAFF
DNA: TGTGCCAGTAGTATACGACAGAGGACGCCGAACACTGAAGCTTTCTTT

length: 17
J: TRBJ2-3
D: TRBD2
V: TRBV7-9
size: NA
CDR3: CASSFPSTSGNRDTQYF
DNA: TGTGCCAGCAGCTTTCCCTCGACTAGCGGGAATCGCGATACGCAGTATTTT

length: 15
J: TRBJ1-2
D: TRBD1
V: TRBV10-3
size: few
CDR3: CAISQGAFSNYGYTF
DNA: TGTGCCATCAGTCAGGGGGCATTTTCTAACTATGGCTACACCTTC

length: 14
J: TRBJ2-1
D: TRBD1
V: TRBV7-3
size: NA
CDR3: CASSSYRGHNEQFF
DNA: TGTGCCAGCAGCTCATACAGGGGCCACAATGAGCAGTTCTTC

length: 12
J: TRBJ1-2
D: TRBD1
V: TRBV27
size: NA
CDR3: CASGQALYGYTF
DNA: TGTGCCAGCGGACAGGCCCTTTATGGCTACACCTTC

length: 15
J: TRBJ2-2
D: TRBD1
V: TRBV5-1
size: NA
CDR3: CASSPTGPNTGELFF
DNA: TGCGCCAGCAGCCCGACAGGGCCGAACACCGGGGAGCTGTTTTTT

length: 18
J: TRBJ1-1
D: TRBD1
V: TRBV2
size: NA
CDR3: CASSAPSGTGGQGSEAFF
DNA: TGTGCCAGCAGTGCACCCTCCGGGACAGGCGGCCAAGGGAGTGAAGCTTTCTTT

length: 13
J: TRBJ1-1
D: NA
V: TRBV2
size: NA
CDR3: CASSLEGNTEAFF
DNA: TGTGCCAGCTCCCTAGAGGGGAACACTGAAGCTTTCTTT

length: 16
J: TRBJ2-2
D: TRBD1
V: TRBV28
size: NA
CDR3: CASSRPGQGFTGELFF
DNA: TGTGCCAGCAGTCGCCCGGGACAGGGGTTTACCGGGGAGCTGTTTTTT

length: 13
J: TRBJ1-1
D: TRBD1
V: TRBV29-1
size: NA
CDR3: CSGSGTGKSEAFF
DNA: TGCAGCGGATCGGGGACAGGGAAGTCTGAAGCTTTCTTT

length: 15
J: TRBJ2-7
D: TRBD2
V: TRBV5-6
size: NA
CDR3: CASSFPLAAIYEQYF
DNA: TGTGCCAGCAGCTTTCCACTAGCGGCCATCTACGAGCAGTACTTC

length: 15
J: TRBJ1-2
D: NA
V: TRBV5-1
size: medium-sized
CDR3: CASSLGDISLSGYTF
DNA: TGCGCCAGCAGCTTGGGTGACATCAGCCTTTCGGGCTACACCTTC

length: 14
J: TRBJ1-6
D: NA
V: TRBV28
size: NA
CDR3: CASSLERGNSPLHF
DNA: TGTGCCAGCAGTTTAGAGAGGGGGAATTCACCCCTCCACTTT

length: 13
J: TRBJ2-3
D: NA
V: TRBV19
size: NA
CDR3: CASRDLQGGRPYF
DNA: TGTGCCAGTAGGGACCTCCAAGGCGGCCGTCCGTATTTT

length: 13
J: TRBJ1-3
D: NA
V: TRBV19
size: NA
CDR3: CASRELSGNTIYF
DNA: TGTGCCAGTAGAGAACTATCTGGAAACACCATATATTTT